The 9 T cell receptor beta chains listed next were all sequenced from one sample in a study of T-cell reconstitution after alpha-beta-depleted transplantation in children. The TCRbeta library incorporated unique molecular identifiers. TCRdb processed the PCR reads anew with MiXCR; each CDR3 protein has one entry. The sample includes about 400,000 distinct CDR3 sequences, about a fifth of them seen just once. The sequencing used PBMCs from the stem cell graft donor, collected from the stem cell graft. The receptors come from a human donor who donated a stem cell graft to a child with acute myeloid leukemia.

This clonotype was picked up many times. The chain carries TRBV6-6 and TRBJ2-3; D possibly corresponds to TRBD2 (5 bases). The germline V and J ends were trimmed by 7 bases and 2 bases, with 10 bases remaining between them. The germline V gene has CDR1 MNHNY and CDR2 SVGAGI (reference sequence). This CDR3 has 13 amino acids. CDR3 residues: CASMGDFTDTQYF. The CDR3 region has the DNA TGTGCCAGCATGGGAGACTTCACAGATACGCAGTATTTT.

In this sample, this clonotype turned up a few times. The V and J genes are TRBV10-3 and TRBJ2-1; 14 nucleotides line up with TRBD2. V was pared by 5 bases and J by 9 bases, with 9 bases of the junction left unmatched. This CDR3 contains 16 residues. Germline CDR1 ENHRY, CDR2 SYGVKD. CDR3 nucleotides: TGTGCCATCAGTACTGGACTAGCGGGAGGCCTCTTTGAGCAGTTCTTC. Protein sequence: CAISTGLAGGLFEQFF.

The chain is built from TRBV4-2 and TRBJ2-7; 9 positions agree with TRBD2. This CDR3 has 14 amino acids. CDR1 and CDR2 (germline): LGHNA, YNFKEQ. The junction had 1 base not matched to a gene; V was cut back by 1 base and J by 3 bases. CDR3 in amino acids: CASSQVAGVYEQYF. CDR3 bases: TGTGCCAGCAGCCAAGTAGCGGGAGTCTACGAGCAGTACTTC.

This chain joins TRBV4-1 and TRBJ1-5, with a weak D call TRBD1 (6 bases). V gave up 5 bases and J gave up 2 bases, with 13 bases separating them. The CDR3 runs 15 residues. Germline values: CDR1 MGHRA, CDR2 YSYEKL. The CDR3 sequence is CASSDLNRGNQPQHF. In nucleotides, the CDR3 is TGCGCCAGCAGCGACTTAAACAGGGGCAATCAGCCCCAGCATTTT.

This rearrangement joins TRBV24-1 to TRBJ1-2; 8 positions match TRBD1. CDR1 and CDR2 from the germline V gene are KGHDR and SFDVKD. This CDR3 is built from 12 residues. The V and J ends lost 6 bases and 7 bases, in that order; junction bases with no gene match: 3. CDR3 residues: CATSQGASGYTF. The CDR3 coding sequence is TGTGCCACCAGTCAGGGGGCGAGTGGCTACACCTTC.

The chain recombines TRBV5-1 with TRBJ2-3; 10 nucleotides agree with TRBD2. The CDR3 extends over 14 amino acids. The V gene end was trimmed by 3 bases and the J gene end by 5 bases; junction bases not matched to a gene: 3. Germline V gene sequence: CDR1 SGHRS, CDR2 YFSETQ. CDR3 DNA: TGCGCCAGCAGCTCAAGACTAGCGGGAGATACGCAGTATTTT. Its translation: CASSSRLAGDTQYF. Using reference TRBV5-1 and TRBJ2-3 for the parts outside the CDR3, the full variable domain is KAGVTQTPRYLIKTRGQQVTLSCSPISGHRSVSWYQQTPGQGLQFLFEYFSETQRNKGNFPGRFSGRQFSNSRSEMNVSTLELGDSALYLCASSSRLAGDTQYFGPGTRLTVL.

This clonotype has only a few counts. The chain joins TRBV4-1 to TRBJ2-1; 8 bases align to TRBD1. Germline V gives CDR1 MGHRA, CDR2 YSYEKL. The length of the CDR3 is 15 residues. The V gene end was trimmed by 4 bases and the J gene end by 3 bases; junction bases not matched to a gene: 5. For the CDR3, the DNA is TGCGCCAGCAGCCTCCCTACAGGGGGCTACAATGAGCAGTTCTTC. It is translated as CASSLPTGGYNEQFF.

This sequence joins TRBV4-1 and TRBJ2-1, with TRBD1 matching 9 bases. Germline values: CDR1 MGHRA, CDR2 YSYEKL. V shed 3 bases and J 1 base; nucleotides not matched to a gene: 4. The CDR3 spans 16 residues. This chain's CDR3 is CASSHPGTGSYNEQFF. The CDR3 DNA is TGCGCCAGCAGCCATCCCGGGACAGGGTCCTACAATGAGCAGTTCTTC.

This clonotype occurred many times. Written as DNA, the CDR3 is TGCAGTGCTAAGGGAAGGGGGGAGCAGTTCTTC. It encodes CSAKGRGEQFF. V and J are TRBV20-1 and TRBJ2-1, with a possible D match to TRBD1 (6 bases). CDR1 and CDR2 from the germline V gene are DFQATT and SNEGSKA (reference sequence). V gave up 4 bases and J gave up 10 bases, with 11 bases separating them. The CDR3 contains 11 residues.